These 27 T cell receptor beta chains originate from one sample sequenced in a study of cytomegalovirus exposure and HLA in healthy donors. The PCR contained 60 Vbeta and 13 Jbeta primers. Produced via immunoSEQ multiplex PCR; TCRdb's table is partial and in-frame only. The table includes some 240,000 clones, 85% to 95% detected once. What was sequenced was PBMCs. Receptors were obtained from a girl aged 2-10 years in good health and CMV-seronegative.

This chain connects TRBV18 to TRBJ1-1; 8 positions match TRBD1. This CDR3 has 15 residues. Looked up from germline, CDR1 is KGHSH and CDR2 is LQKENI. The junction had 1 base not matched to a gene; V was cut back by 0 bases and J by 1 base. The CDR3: CASSPPGTGNTEAFF. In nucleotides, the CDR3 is TGTGCCAGCTCACCACCAGGGACAGGGAACACTGAAGCTTTCTTT.

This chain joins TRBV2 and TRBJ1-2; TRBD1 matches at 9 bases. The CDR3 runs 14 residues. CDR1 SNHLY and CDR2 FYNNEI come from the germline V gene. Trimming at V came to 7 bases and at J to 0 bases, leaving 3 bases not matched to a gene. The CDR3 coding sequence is TGTGCCAGCAAGGGACAGGGAGCTAACTATGGCTACACCTTC. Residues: CASKGQGANYGYTF.

In nucleotides, the CDR3 is TGTGCCAGCAGCTTCCTGACTAGCACCGGGGAGCTGTTTTTT. This codes for CASSFLTSTGELFF. The chain has TRBV11-2 and TRBJ2-2, with D possibly TRBD2 on 6 matching bases. From germline, CDR1 is SGHAT and CDR2 FQNNGV. V was pared by 3 bases and J by 4 bases, with 9 bases between. The CDR3 has 14 residues.

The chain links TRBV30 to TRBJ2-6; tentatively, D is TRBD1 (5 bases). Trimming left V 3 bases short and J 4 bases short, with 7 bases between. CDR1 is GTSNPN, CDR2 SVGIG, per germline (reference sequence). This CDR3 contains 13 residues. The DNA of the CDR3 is TGTGCCTGGAGCAGGGAAGGGGCCAACGTCCTGACTTTC. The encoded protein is CAWSREGANVLTF.

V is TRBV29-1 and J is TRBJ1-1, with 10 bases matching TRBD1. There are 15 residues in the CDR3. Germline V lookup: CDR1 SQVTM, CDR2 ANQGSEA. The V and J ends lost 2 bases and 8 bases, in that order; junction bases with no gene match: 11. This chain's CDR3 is CSVEWWDRGRWEAFF. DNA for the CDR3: TGCAGCGTTGAATGGTGGGACAGGGGCAGATGGGAAGCTTTCTTT.

The CDR3 here is CASSLARAGSTDTQYF. As DNA, the CDR3 is TGTGCCAGCAGCTTAGCCAGGGCGGGGAGCACAGATACGCAGTATTTT. V gene TRBV7-8 combines with J gene TRBJ2-3; possibly TRBD2 for D (6 bases). V was pared by 0 bases and J by 0 bases, with 10 bases between. The CDR3 loop spans 16 amino acids. Germline CDR1 is SGHVS and CDR2 is FQNEAQ. The full variable domain, completed using reference TRBV7-8 and TRBJ2-3, is GAGVSQSPRYKVAKRGQDVALRCDPISGHVSLFWYQQALGQGPEFLTYFQNEAQLDKSGLPSDRFFAERPEGSVSTLKIQRTQQEDSAVYLCASSLARAGSTDTQYFGPGTRLTVL.

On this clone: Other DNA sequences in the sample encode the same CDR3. CDR3 amino acids: CASSLAPPRAHNEKLFF. The CDR3 DNA reads TGTGCCAGCAGCTTGGCCCCACCCCGAGCGCATAATGAAAAACTGTTTTTT. The chain employs TRBV5-6 and TRBJ1-4; D remains ambiguous. Germline assignment: CDR1 SGHDT and CDR2 YYEEEE. The CDR3 loop spans 17 amino acids. The germline V and J ends were trimmed by 0 bases and 4 bases, with 16 bases remaining between them.

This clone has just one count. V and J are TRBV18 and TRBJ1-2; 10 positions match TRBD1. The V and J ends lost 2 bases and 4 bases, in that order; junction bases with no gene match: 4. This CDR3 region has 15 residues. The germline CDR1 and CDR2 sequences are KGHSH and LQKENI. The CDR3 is CASSPDRGQVYGYTF. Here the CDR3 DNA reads TGTGCCAGCTCACCAGACAGGGGGCAAGTCTATGGCTACACCTTC.

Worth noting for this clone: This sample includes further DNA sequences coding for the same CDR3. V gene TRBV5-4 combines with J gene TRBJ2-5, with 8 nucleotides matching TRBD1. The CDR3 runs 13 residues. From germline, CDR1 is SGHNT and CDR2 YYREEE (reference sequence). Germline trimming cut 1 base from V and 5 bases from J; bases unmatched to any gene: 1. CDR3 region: CASSLRTGETQYF. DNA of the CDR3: TGTGCCAGCAGCTTGCGGACAGGGGAGACCCAGTACTTC.

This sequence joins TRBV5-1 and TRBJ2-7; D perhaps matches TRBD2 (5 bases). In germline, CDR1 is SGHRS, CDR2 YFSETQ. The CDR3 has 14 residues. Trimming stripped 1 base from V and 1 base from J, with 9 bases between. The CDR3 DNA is TGCGCCAGCAGCTTGTCGGGATTTTCCTACGAGCAGTACTTC. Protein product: CASSLSGFSYEQYF. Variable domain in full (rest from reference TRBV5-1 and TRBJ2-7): KAGVTQTPRYLIKTRGQQVTLSCSPISGHRSVSWYQQTPGQGLQFLFEYFSETQRNKGNFPGRFSGRQFSNSRSEMNVSTLELGDSALYLCASSLSGFSYEQYFGPGTRLTVT.

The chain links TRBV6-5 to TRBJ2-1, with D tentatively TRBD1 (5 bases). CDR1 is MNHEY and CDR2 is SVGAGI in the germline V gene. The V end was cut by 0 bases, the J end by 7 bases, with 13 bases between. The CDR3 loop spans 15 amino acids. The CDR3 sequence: CASSYSNRQVNEQFF. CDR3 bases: TGTGCCAGCAGTTACTCGAACAGGCAGGTAAATGAGCAGTTCTTC.

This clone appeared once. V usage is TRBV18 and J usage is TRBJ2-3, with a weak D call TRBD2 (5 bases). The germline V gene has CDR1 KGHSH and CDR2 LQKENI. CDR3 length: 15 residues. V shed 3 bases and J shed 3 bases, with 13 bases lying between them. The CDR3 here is CASSPFLGRTDTQYF. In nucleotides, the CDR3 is TGTGCCAGCTCACCGTTTTTAGGGAGAACAGATACGCAGTATTTT.

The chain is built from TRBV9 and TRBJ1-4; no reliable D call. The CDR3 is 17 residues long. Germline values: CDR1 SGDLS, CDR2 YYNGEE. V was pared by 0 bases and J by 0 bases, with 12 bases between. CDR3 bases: TGTGCCAGCAGCGTAGGGGCGAGATTCGCAACTAATGAAAAACTGTTTTTT. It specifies CASSVGARFATNEKLFF. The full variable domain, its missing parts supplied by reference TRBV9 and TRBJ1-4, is DSGVTQTPKHLITATGQRVTLRCSPRSGDLSVYWYQQSLDQGLQFLIQYYNGEERAKGNILERFSAQQFPDLHSELNLSSLELGDSALYFCASSVGARFATNEKLFFGSGTQLSVL.

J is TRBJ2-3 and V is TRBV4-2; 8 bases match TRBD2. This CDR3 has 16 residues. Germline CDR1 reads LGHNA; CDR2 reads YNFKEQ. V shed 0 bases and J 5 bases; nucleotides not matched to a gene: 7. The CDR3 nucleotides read TGTGCCAGCAGCCAAGAGGGGTCTACTAGCGGAGATACGCAGTATTTT. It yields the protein CASSQEGSTSGDTQYF.

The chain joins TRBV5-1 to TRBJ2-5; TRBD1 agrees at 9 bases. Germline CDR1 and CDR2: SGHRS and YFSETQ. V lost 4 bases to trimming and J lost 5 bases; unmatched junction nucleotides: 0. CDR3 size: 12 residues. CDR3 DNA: TGCGCCAGCAGCGGGACAGGGGAGACCCAGTACTTC. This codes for CASSGTGETQYF.

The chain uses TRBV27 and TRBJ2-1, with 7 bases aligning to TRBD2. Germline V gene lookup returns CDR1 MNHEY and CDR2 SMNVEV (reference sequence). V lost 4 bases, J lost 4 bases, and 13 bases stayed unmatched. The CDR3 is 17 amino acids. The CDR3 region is CASSSVLAAQKYNEQFF. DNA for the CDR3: TGTGCCAGCAGTTCTGTCCTAGCGGCCCAGAAATACAATGAGCAGTTCTTC.

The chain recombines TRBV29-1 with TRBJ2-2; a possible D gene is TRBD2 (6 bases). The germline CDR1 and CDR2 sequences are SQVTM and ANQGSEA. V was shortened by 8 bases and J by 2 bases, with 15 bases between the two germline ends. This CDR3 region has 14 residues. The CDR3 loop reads CSPVRRANTGELFF. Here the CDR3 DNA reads TGCAGCCCCGTACGGAGGGCCAACACCGGGGAGCTGTTTTTT.

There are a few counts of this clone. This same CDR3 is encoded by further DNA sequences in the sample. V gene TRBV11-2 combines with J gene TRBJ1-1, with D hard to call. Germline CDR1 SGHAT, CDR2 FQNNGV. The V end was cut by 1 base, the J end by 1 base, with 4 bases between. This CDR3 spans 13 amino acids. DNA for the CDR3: TGTGCCAGCAGCTTAGCAGGGAACACTGAAGCTTTCTTT. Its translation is CASSLAGNTEAFF.

The CDR3 nucleotides read TGTGCCAGCAGCGGACAGGGTTGGGACGAGCAGTACTTC. Translated: CASSGQGWDEQYF. The chain recombines TRBV7-9 with TRBJ2-7; 8 bases align to TRBD1. V shed 5 bases and J 5 bases; nucleotides not matched to a gene: 5. Germline CDR1 is SEHNR and CDR2 is FQNEAQ (reference sequence). The CDR3 loop spans 13 amino acids.

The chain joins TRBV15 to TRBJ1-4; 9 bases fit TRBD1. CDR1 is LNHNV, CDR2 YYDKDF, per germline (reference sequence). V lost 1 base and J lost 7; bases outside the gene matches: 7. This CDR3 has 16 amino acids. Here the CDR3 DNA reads TGTGCCACCAGCAGAGTTGCCGGGACAGGGTTTGAAAAACTGTTTTTT. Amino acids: CATSRVAGTGFEKLFF. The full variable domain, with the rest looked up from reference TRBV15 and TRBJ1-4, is DAMVIQNPRYQVTQFGKPVTLSCSQTLNHNVMYWYQQKSSQAPKLLFHYYDKDFNNEADTPDNFQSRRPNTSFCFLDIRSPGLGDTAMYLCATSRVAGTGFEKLFFGSGTQLSVL.

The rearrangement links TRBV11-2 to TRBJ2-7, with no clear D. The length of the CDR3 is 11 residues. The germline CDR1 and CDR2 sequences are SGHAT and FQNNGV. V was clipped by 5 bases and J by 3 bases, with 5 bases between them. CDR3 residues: CASSAIYEQYF. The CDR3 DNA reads TGTGCCAGCAGCGCGATCTACGAGCAGTACTTC.

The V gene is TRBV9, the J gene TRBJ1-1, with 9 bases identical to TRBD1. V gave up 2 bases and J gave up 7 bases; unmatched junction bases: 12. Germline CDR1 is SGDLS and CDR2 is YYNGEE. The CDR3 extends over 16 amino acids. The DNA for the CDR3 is TGTGCCAGCAGCGTTTACACACCGGGACAGGGCGGTGAAGCTTTCTTT. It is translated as CASSVYTPGQGGEAFF.

The CDR3 nucleotides read TGCGCCAGCAGTGGTGGAGCTTCGAACACTGAAGCTTTCTTT. Translated, it gives CASSGGASNTEAFF. The V gene is TRBV10-2, the J gene TRBJ1-1; D is ambiguous. V was shortened by 4 bases and J by 1 base, with 10 bases between the two germline ends. Germline CDR1 and CDR2: WSHSY and SAAADI. This CDR3 is 14 amino acids long.

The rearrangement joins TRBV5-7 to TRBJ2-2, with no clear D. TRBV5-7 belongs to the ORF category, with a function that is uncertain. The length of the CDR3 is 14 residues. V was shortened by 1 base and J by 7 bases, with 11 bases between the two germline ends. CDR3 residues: CASSLIVGGGELFF. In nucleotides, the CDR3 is TGTGCCAGCAGCTTGATAGTCGGTGGCGGGGAGCTGTTTTTT.

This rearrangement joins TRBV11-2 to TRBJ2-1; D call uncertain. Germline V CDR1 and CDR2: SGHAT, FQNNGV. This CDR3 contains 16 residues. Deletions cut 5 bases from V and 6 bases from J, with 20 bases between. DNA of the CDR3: TGTGCCAGCAGCCCCCCGTACGGTAATCCGCGCAATGAGCAGTTCTTC. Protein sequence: CASSPPYGNPRNEQFF.

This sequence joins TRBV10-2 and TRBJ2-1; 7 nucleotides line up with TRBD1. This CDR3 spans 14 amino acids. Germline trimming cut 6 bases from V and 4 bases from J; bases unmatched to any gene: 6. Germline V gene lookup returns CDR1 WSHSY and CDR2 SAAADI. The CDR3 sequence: CASRPGTEYNEQFF. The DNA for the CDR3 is TGCGCCAGCAGACCCGGGACAGAGTACAATGAGCAGTTCTTC.

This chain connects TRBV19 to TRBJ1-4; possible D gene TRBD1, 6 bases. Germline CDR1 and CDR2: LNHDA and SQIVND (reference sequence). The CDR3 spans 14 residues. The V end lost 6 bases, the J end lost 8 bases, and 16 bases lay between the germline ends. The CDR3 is CASSIRRGGEKLFF. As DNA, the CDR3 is TGTGCCAGTAGCATCCGGAGGGGGGGGGAAAAACTGTTTTTT.